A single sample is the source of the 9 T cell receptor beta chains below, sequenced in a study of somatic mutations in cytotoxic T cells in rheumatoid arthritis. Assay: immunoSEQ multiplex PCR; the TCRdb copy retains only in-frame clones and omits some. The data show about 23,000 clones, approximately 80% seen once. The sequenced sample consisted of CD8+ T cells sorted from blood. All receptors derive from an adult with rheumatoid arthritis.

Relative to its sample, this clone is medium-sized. CDR3 nucleotide sequence: TGCGCCAGCAGCCAGCTCCTCGGGACTAGCGTTTCCTACGAGCAGTACTTC. As protein: CASSQLLGTSVSYEQYF. The chain has TRBV4-1 and TRBJ2-7, with TRBD2 identical over 10 bases. This CDR3 is built from 17 residues. Germline CDR1 and CDR2: MGHRA and YSYEKL. V lost 3 bases, J lost 1 base, and 9 bases stayed unmatched.

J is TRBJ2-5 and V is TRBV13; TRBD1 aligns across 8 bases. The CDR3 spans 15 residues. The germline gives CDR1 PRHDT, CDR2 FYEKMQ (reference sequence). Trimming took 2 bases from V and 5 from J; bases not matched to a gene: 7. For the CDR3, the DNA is TGTGCCAGCAGCTTATCCGACAGGGGCAGTGAGACCCAGTACTTC. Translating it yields CASSLSDRGSETQYF.

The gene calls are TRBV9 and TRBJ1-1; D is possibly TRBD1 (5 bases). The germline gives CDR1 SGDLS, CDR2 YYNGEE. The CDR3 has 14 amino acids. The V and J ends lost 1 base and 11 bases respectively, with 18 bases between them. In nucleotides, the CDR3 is TGTGCCAGCAGCGTAATGGGGACCGGCCAAACCGCTTTCTTT. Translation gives CASSVMGTGQTAFF.

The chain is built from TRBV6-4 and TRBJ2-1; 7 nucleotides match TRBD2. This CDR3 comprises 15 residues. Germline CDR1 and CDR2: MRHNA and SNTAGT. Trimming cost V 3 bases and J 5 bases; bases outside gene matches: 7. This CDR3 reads CASSDGLAENNEQFF. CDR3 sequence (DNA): TGTGCCAGCAGTGATGGGCTAGCGGAAAACAATGAGCAGTTCTTC.

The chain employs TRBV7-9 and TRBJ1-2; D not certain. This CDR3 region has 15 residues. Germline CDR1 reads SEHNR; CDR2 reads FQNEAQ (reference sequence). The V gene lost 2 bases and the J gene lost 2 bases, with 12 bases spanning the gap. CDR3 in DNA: TGTGCCAGCAGCTTATCCGATCGGGAGAACTATGGCTACACCTTC. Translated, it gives CASSLSDRENYGYTF. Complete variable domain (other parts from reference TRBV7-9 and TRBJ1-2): DTGVSQNPRHKITKRGQNVTFRCDPISEHNRLYWYRQTLGQGPEFLTYFQNEAQLEKSRLLSDRFSAERPKGSFSTLEIQRTEQGDSAMYLCASSLSDRENYGYTFGSGTRLTVV.

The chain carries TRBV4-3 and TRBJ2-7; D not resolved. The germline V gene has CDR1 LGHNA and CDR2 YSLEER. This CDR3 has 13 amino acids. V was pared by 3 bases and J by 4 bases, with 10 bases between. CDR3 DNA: TGCGCCAGCAGCCACCTGACTGATTACGAGCAGTACTTC. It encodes CASSHLTDYEQYF.

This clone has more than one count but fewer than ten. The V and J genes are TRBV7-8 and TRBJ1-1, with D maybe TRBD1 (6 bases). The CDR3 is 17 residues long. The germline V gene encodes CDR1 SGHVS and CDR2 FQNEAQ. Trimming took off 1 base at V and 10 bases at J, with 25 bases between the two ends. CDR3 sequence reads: CASSLEGVGWGTLTAFF. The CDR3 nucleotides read TGTGCCAGCAGCTTAGAGGGGGTTGGTTGGGGGACCCTTACAGCTTTCTTT.

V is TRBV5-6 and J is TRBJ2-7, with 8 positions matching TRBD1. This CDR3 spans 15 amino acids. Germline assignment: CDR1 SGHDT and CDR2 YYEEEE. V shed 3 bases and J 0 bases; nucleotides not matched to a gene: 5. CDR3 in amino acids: CASSSDREVSYEQYF. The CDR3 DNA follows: TGTGCCAGCAGCTCGGACAGGGAGGTCTCCTACGAGCAGTACTTC.

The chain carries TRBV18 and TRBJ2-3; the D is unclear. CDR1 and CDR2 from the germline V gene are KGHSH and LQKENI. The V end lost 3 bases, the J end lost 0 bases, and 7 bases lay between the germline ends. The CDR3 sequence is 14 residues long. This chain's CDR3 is CASSPDISTDTQYF. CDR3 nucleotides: TGTGCCAGCTCACCCGATATCAGCACAGATACGCAGTATTTT.